Below are 14 T cell receptor beta chains sequenced from a single sample in a study of metastatic and nonmetastatic thyroid tumors. TCRdb reprocessed the PCR reads via MiXCR. The data show fewer than 25,000 clones, approximately 29% seen once. All patients reached thyroid surgery having received no treatment beforehand. Source material: blood. All receptors derive from a female donor with papillary thyroid cancer or a benign thyroid nodule (not recorded which). Some clones in this sample may be carry-over from other donors' samples.

At least ten counts were recorded for this clone. The CDR3 DNA reads TGTGCCATCAGTGAACTAGCAAGGGAGCGGGATACGCAGTATTTT. This gives the protein CAISELARERDTQYF. This sequence joins TRBV10-3 and TRBJ2-3; tentatively, D is TRBD2 (6 bases). CDR1 is ENHRY and CDR2 is SYGVKD in the germline V gene. With 3 bases removed from V and 6 bases from J, the gap between germline ends came to 16 bases. This CDR3 contains 15 residues.

The chain uses TRBV4-2 and TRBJ2-5, with D possibly being TRBD1 (6 bases). The CDR3 runs to 17 residues. Germline loops: CDR1 LGHNA, CDR2 YNFKEQ. Trimming removed 0 bases at V and 6 bases at J, with 20 bases between. This CDR3 is CASSQDFLLTGLQTQYF. The CDR3 DNA sequence: TGTGCCAGCAGCCAAGATTTCCTTCTAACAGGGTTGCAGACCCAGTACTTC.

This clone was detected ten times or more. The chain is built from TRBV7-7 and TRBJ2-5; D possibly uses TRBD1 or TRBD2 (5 bases each). This CDR3 contains 14 residues. Between the trimmed V and J ends, which lost 5 bases and 1 base, there was a span of 11 bases. Looked up from germline, CDR1 is SSHAT and CDR2 is FNYEAQ (reference sequence). CDR3 sequence (DNA): TGTGCCAGCAGCCTCTCCGGGACCCAAGAGACCCAGTACTTC. Translating it yields CASSLSGTQETQYF.

This clone has ten or more counts. A much larger clone sits a single nucleotide away, making a read error possible. The rearrangement links TRBV12-3 or TRBV12-4 to TRBJ2-5; TRBD1 aligns across 10 bases. The CDR3 runs 14 residues. The CDR3 loop is CACSFRDRGETQYF. The CDR3 DNA reads TGTGCCTGCAGTTTTCGGGACAGGGGCGAGACCCAGTACTTC.

The chain is built from TRBV9 and TRBJ2-7, with D possibly TRBD2 on 6 matching bases. Germline V gene lookup returns CDR1 SGDLS and CDR2 YYNGEE. V was trimmed by 3 bases and J by 2 bases, leaving 12 bases between them. CDR3 length: 14 residues. The chain's CDR3 is CASSESGLPYEQYF. The CDR3 DNA follows: TGTGCCAGCAGCGAATCGGGACTTCCCTACGAGCAGTACTTC.

The genes are TRBV28 and TRBJ1-3; D perhaps matches TRBD1 (6 bases). Trimming pared 7 bases from V and 4 bases from J, leaving 20 bases between. CDR3 length equals 16 residues. Germline lookup yields CDR1 MDHEN and CDR2 SYDVKM. The CDR3 DNA reads as TGTGCCAGCATCCCTGGGGGGGCCAGGAGGGGAAACACCATATATTTT. Its translation is CASIPGGARRGNTIYF.

This clone showed up many times. V gene TRBV7-9 combines with J gene TRBJ2-1; tentatively, D is TRBD2 (6 bases). Germline CDR1 reads SEHNR; CDR2 reads FQNEAQ (reference sequence). Between the trimmed V and J ends, which lost 4 bases and 8 bases, there was a span of 12 bases. CDR3 length: 13 residues. CDR3 in DNA: TGTGCCAGCAGCTCCCAACTAGCCGATGAGCAGTTCTTC. The encoded protein is CASSSQLADEQFF.

The J gene is TRBJ1-1, the V gene TRBV6-1; TRBD1 matches at 11 bases. The germline gives CDR1 MNHNS, CDR2 SASEGT. CDR3 length: 15 amino acids. V trimming: 3 bases; J trimming: 4 bases; junction bases outside the gene matches: 4. CDR3 nucleotide sequence: TGTGCCAGCAGTGATCTGGGGACAGGGGGCACTGAAGCTTTCTTT. Translating it yields CASSDLGTGGTEAFF.

This clone has only a few counts. The rearrangement links TRBV6-4 to TRBJ2-1; 13 nucleotides agree with TRBD2. The V gene end was trimmed by 4 bases and the J gene end by 7 bases; junction bases not matched to a gene: 1. The CDR3 is made up of 14 amino acids. Germline CDR1 is MRHNA and CDR2 is SNTAGT. This chain's CDR3 is CASSGTSGGNEQFF. In nucleotides, the CDR3 is TGTGCCAGCAGTGGGACTAGCGGGGGAAATGAGCAGTTCTTC.

This clone ranks as medium-sized (0.01 to 0.1%). This CDR3 reads CASTPSSGAGDYEQYF. The CDR3, as DNA: TGTGCCAGCACCCCTTCAAGTGGAGCAGGTGATTACGAGCAGTACTTC. This chain connects TRBV28 to TRBJ2-7; the D is unclear. CDR3 length equals 16 residues. The germline gives CDR1 MDHEN, CDR2 SYDVKM. Deletions cut 7 bases from V and 4 bases from J, with 23 bases between.

This clone was counted many times. V gene TRBV20-1 combines with J gene TRBJ2-3; TRBD2 matches at 7 bases. Per the germline V gene, CDR1 is DFQATT and CDR2 is SNEGSKA (reference sequence). The CDR3 has 14 amino acids. V shed 3 bases, J shed 1 base, and the junction held 4 bases outside the gene matches. The CDR3 DNA follows: TGCAGTGCTAGGCAAACTAGCGGCACAGATACGCAGTATTTT. Protein product: CSARQTSGTDTQYF.

J is TRBJ2-7 and V is TRBV6-5; D perhaps matches TRBD1 (5 bases). CDR1 is MNHEY and CDR2 is SVGAGI in the germline V gene. This CDR3 has 14 residues. V was trimmed by 2 bases and J by 3 bases, leaving 11 bases between them. The CDR3 region is CASSYVQDGYEQYF. CDR3 coding DNA: TGTGCCAGCAGTTACGTACAGGATGGCTACGAGCAGTACTTC.

In this sample, this clone turned up many times. V is TRBV6-5 and J is TRBJ1-1; D is ambiguous. V gave up 0 bases and J gave up 0 bases, with 8 bases separating them. The germline gives CDR1 MNHEY, CDR2 SVGAGI. The CDR3 runs 15 residues. The chain's CDR3 is CASSYSGELNTEAFF. The DNA for the CDR3 is TGTGCCAGCAGTTACTCAGGCGAGTTGAACACTGAAGCTTTCTTT.

This clone was found many times. This sequence joins TRBV9 and TRBJ1-4; TRBD1 might be the D (5 bases). The CDR3 contains 16 residues. Germline V gene sequence: CDR1 SGDLS, CDR2 YYNGEE. Trimming left V 2 bases short and J 8 bases short, with 19 bases between. The CDR3: CASSVGGAHGSEKLFF. CDR3 DNA: TGTGCCAGCAGCGTTGGTGGGGCCCATGGTTCCGAAAAACTGTTTTTT. The full variable domain, its missing parts supplied by reference TRBV9 and TRBJ1-4, is DSGVTQTPKHLITATGQRVTLRCSPRSGDLSVYWYQQSLDQGLQFLIQYYNGEERAKGNILERFSAQQFPDLHSELNLSSLELGDSALYFCASSVGGAHGSEKLFFGSGTQLSVL.